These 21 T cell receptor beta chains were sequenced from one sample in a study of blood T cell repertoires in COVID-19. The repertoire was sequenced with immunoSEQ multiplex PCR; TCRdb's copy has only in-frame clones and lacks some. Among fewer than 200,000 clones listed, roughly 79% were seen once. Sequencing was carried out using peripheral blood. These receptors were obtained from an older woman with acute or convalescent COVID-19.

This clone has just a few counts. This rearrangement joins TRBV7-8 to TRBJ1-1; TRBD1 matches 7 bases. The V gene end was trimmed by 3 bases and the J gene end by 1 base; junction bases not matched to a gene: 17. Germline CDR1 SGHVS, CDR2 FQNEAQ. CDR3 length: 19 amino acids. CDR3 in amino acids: CASSFSRGGARGPNTEAFF. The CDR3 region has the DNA TGTGCCAGCAGCTTCTCCCGAGGGGGCGCCAGGGGCCCGAACACTGAAGCTTTCTTT. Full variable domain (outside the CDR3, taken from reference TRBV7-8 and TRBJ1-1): GAGVSQSPRYKVAKRGQDVALRCDPISGHVSLFWYQQALGQGPEFLTYFQNEAQLDKSGLPSDRFFAERPEGSVSTLKIQRTQQEDSAVYLCASSFSRGGARGPNTEAFFGQGTRLTVV.

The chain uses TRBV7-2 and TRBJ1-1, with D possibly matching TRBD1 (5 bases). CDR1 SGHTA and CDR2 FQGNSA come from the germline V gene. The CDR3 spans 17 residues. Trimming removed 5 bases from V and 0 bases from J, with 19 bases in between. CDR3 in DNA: TGTGCCAGCAGCGGCTATCAGGGACTCCGTCTGAACACTGAAGCTTTCTTT. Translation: CASSGYQGLRLNTEAFF.

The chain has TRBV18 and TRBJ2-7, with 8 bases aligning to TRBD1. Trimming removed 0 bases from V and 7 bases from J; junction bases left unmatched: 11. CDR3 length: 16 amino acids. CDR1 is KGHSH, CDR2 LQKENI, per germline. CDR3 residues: CASSPPVAQGAREQYF. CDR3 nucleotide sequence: TGTGCCAGCTCACCACCGGTAGCTCAGGGGGCGAGAGAGCAGTACTTC.

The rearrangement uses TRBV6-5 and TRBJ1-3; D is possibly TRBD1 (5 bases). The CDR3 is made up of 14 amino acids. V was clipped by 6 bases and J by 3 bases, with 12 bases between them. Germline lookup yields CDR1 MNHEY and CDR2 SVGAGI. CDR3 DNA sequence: TGTGCCAGCAGGCAGGGTTCGGGTGGAAACACCATATATTTT. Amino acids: CASRQGSGGNTIYF.

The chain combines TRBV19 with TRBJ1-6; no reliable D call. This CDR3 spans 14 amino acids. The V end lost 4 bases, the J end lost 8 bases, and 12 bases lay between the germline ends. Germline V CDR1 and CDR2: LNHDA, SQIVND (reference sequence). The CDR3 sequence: CASSRTQRDSPLHF. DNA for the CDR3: TGTGCCAGTAGTAGAACACAGAGGGATTCACCCCTCCACTTT.

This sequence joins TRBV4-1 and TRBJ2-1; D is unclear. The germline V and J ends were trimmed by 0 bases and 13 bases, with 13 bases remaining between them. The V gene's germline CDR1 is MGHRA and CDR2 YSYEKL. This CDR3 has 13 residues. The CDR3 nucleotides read TGCGCCAGCAGCCAAGATTTTTCGCTATTACAGTTCTTC. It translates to CASSQDFSLLQFF.

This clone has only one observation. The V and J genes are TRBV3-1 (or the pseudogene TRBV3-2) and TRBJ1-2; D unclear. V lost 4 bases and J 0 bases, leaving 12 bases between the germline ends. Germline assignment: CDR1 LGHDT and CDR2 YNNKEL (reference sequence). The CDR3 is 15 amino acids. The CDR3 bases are TGTGCCAGCAGCCCCGGGTCGGAAGCTAACTATGGCTACACCTTC. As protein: CASSPGSEANYGYTF.

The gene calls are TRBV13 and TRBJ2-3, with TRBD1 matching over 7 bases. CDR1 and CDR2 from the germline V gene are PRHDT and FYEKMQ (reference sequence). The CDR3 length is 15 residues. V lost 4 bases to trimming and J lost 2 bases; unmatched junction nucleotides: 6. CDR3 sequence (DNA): TGTGCCAGCAGCTCCCGGGACAGAGACACAGATACGCAGTATTTT. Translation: CASSSRDRDTDTQYF.

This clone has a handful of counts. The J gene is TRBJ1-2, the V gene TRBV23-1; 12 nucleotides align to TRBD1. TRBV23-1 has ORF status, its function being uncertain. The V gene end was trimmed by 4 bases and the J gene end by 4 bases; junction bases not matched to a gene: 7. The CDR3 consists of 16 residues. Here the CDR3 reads CASSPYGTGGSYGYTF. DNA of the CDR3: TGCGCCAGCAGTCCTTACGGGACAGGGGGCAGCTATGGCTACACCTTC.

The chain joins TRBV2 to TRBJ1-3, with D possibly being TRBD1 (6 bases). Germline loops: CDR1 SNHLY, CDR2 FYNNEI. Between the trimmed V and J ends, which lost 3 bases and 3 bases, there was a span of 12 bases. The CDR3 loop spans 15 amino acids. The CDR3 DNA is TGTGCCAGCAGTGACGCGGGGGCCGGTGGAAACACCATATATTTT. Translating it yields CASSDAGAGGNTIYF.

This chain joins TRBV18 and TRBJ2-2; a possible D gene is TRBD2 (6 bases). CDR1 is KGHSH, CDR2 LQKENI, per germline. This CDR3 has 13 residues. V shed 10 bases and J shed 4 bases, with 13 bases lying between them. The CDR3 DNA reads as TGTGCCACCGTAGATAGCGGCACCGGGGAGCTGTTTTTT. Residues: CATVDSGTGELFF. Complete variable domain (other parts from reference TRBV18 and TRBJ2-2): NAGVMQNPRHLVRRRGQEARLRCSPMKGHSHVYWYRQLPEEGLKFMVYLQKENIIDESGMPKERFSAEFPKEGPSILRIQQVVRGDSAAYFCATVDSGTGELFFGEGSRLTVL.

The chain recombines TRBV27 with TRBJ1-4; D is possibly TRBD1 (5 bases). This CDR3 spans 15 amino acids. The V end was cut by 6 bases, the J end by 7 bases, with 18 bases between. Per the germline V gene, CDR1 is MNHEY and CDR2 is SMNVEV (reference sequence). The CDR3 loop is CASSRQLSGVEKLFF. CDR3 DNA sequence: TGTGCCAGCAGCCGACAGCTCTCGGGTGTTGAAAAACTGTTTTTT.

DNA of the CDR3: TGTGCCAGCAGTTTCGGGAATGAGCAGTTCTTC. Translating it yields CASSFGNEQFF. The V call is TRBV6-5, the J call TRBJ2-1; D is ambiguous. The CDR3 sequence is 11 residues long. CDR1 MNHEY and CDR2 SVGAGI come from the germline V gene. Trimming removed 4 bases at V and 7 bases at J, with 5 bases between.

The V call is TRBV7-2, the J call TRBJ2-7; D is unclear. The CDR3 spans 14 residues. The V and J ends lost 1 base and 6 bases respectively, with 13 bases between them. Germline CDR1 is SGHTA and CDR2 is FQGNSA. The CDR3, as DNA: TGTGCCAGCAGCTTAGGTCACGGTCCTGGCGAGCAGTACTTC. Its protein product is CASSLGHGPGEQYF.

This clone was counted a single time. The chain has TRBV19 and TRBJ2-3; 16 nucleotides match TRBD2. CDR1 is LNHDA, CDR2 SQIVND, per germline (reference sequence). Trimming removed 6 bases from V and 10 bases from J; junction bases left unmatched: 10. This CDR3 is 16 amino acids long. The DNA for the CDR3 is TGTGCCAGTAGCGAATCACCGGGACTAGCGGGAGGGTCGCAGTATTTT. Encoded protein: CASSESPGLAGGSQYF.

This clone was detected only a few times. CDR3 DNA: TGTGCCAGCAGCTTTGACGGACAGTTATCCCAGCCCCAGCATTTT. As protein: CASSFDGQLSQPQHF. The chain couples TRBV7-2 to TRBJ1-5; D is perhaps TRBD1 (6 bases). Trimming removed 3 bases at V and 7 bases at J, with 16 bases between. Germline lookup yields CDR1 SGHTA and CDR2 FQGNSA. The CDR3 length is 15 residues. Drawing the rest from reference TRBV7-2 and TRBJ1-5, the complete variable domain is GAGVSQSPSNKVTEKGKDVELRCDPISGHTALYWYRQSLGQGLEFLIYFQGNSAPDKSGLPSDRFSAERTGGSVSTLTIQRTQQEDSAVYLCASSFDGQLSQPQHFGDGTRLSIL.

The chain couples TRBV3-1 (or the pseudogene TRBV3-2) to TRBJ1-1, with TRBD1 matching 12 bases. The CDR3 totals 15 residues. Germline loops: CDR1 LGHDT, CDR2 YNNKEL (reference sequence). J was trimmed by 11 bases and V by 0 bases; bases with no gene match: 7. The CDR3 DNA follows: TGTGCCAGCAGCCAAGATTTGGGACAGGGGGCAGGTGCTTTCTTT. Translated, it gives CASSQDLGQGAGAFF.

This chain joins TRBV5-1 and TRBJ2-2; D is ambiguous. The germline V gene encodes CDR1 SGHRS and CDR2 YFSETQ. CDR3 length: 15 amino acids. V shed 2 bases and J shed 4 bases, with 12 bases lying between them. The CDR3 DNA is TGCGCCAGCAGCTTTACCCTAGGAGTCACCGGGGAGCTGTTTTTT. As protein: CASSFTLGVTGELFF.

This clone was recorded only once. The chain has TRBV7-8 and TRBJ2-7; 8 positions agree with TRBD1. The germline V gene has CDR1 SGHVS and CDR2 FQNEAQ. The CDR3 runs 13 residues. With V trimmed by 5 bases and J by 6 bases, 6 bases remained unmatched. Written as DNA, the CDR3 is TGTGCCAGCAGCCGCGACAGGGGACGCGAGCAGTACTTC. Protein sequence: CASSRDRGREQYF.

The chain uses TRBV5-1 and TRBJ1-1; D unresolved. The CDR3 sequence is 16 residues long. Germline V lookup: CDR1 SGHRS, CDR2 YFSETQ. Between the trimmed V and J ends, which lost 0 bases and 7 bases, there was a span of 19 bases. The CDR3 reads CASSLGHKRARGEAFF. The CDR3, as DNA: TGCGCCAGCAGCTTGGGCCACAAGCGGGCACGGGGTGAAGCTTTCTTT. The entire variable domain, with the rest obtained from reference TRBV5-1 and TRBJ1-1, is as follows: KAGVTQTPRYLIKTRGQQVTLSCSPISGHRSVSWYQQTPGQGLQFLFEYFSETQRNKGNFPGRFSGRQFSNSRSEMNVSTLELGDSALYLCASSLGHKRARGEAFFGQGTRLTVV.

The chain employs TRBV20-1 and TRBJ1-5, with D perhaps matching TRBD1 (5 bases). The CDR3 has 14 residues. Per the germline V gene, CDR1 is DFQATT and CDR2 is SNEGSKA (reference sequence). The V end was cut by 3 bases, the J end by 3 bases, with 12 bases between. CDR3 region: CSASLRQTNQPQHF. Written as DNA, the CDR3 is TGCAGTGCTAGTCTCCGACAGACCAATCAGCCCCAGCATTTT.